This TCR beta chain was sequenced during a study of cytomegalovirus exposure and HLA in healthy donors. With respect to this clone: The antigen remains unidentified.

The CDR3 sequence is 15 residues long. Germline V CDR1 and CDR2: MNHEY, SVGAGI. With 5 bases clipped from V and 8 bases from J, the junction kept 9 bases outside the gene matches. Study-level findings and limits: Later analysis identified a missense DCLRE1C variant that was linked to TCR beta V- and J-gene trimming. With high specificity and sensitivity, the classifier reportedly diagnosed cytomegalovirus status. An analysis that was carried out later associated 17,000 or so TCR beta sequences with HLA alleles at 0.05 false discovery rate.

A multiplex PCR was run with 60 Vbeta primers and 13 Jbeta primers. Using immunoSEQ multiplex PCR, the repertoire was profiled, and TCRdb retains in-frame clones only, with some absent. The data hold approximately 120,000 clones, with 80% to 85% observed a single time. This chain connects TRBV6-5 to TRBJ1-4; 9 bases agree with TRBD1. The sample comprised PBMCs. The origin of this receptor is a woman under 40 in good health and CMV-seronegative. Here the CDR3 reads CASSTPGTGSEKLFF. The CDR3 nucleotides read TGTGCCAGCAGTACCCCCGGGACAGGGAGCGAAAAACTGTTTTTT.